These T cell receptor beta chains were read from a single sample in a study of T cells in Graves' hyperthyroidism and ophthalmopathy. TCRdb redid the calling of the multiplex PCR reads with MiXCR, one entry per CDR3 protein. The sample shows about 99,000 distinct CDR3 sequences, 47% of them seen only once. Sequences were obtained from blood. The receptor set was obtained from a man between 35 and 55 years old with Graves' hyperthyroidism. Each CDR3 is given without its conserved first and last residue. The order of the fields is J gene, V gene, clone size, CDR3 protein. Clone size is not always given. Where it is, it says once, few, many or a class for expanded clones.

TRBJ2-5,TRBV4-2,few,ASSRRSSGETQY
TRBJ2-1,TRBV29-1,many,SVRYSGGRGAYNEQF
TRBJ2-2,TRBV7-2,many,ASSSYSGTNTGELF
TRBJ1-2,TRBV7-9,-,ASSLSHGYT
TRBJ1-1,TRBV7-9,-,ASSPRGGDTEAF
TRBJ2-7,TRBV7-2,-,ASTQGYEQY
TRBJ1-6,TRBV28,many,ASSLPGTHSPLH
TRBJ2-7,TRBV19,many,ASSPKDLSYEQY
TRBJ1-1,TRBV6-6,many,ASSYSQVNTEAF
TRBJ1-4,TRBV29-1,-,SQAEWFTNEKLF
TRBJ2-1,TRBV6-5,-,ASSYYGGRESY
TRBJ2-6,TRBV5-5,-,ASRGWGSTEA
TRBJ2-2,TRBV6-2/TRBV6-3,-,AIPGQPNTGELF
TRBJ2-6,TRBV2,-,ASTVRGTGTEA
TRBJ2-7,TRBV10-3,medium-sized,AISESESGSTY
TRBJ1-3,TRBV9,many,ASSMRAGWGNTIY
TRBJ2-7,TRBV7-2,many,ASSLLRGRGYEQY
TRBJ2-2,TRBV11-2,-,ASSPTSGGLSGELF
TRBJ2-7,TRBV7-9,-,AWSVGGDPYEQY
TRBJ2-3,TRBV9,many,ASSFRDSHGDTQY
TRBJ2-4,TRBV20-1,-,SARDVGQNIQC
TRBJ2-3,TRBV10-3,-,AIRQGASYNEQY
TRBJ1-2,TRBV6-1,many,ASLEGALVNGYT
TRBJ2-7,TRBV18,many,ASSRQDTYEQY
TRBJ2-3,TRBV7-8,many,ASSPDMGVGQY
TRBJ2-5,TRBV29-1,-,SVGGRSY
TRBJ1-3,TRBV6-6,many,ASTGNTIY
TRBJ1-1,TRBV20-1,once,SARGQGARTEAF
TRBJ1-2,TRBV7-2,-,ASSTWQGLGIYGYT
TRBJ2-7,TRBV20-1,-,SAAAGVSGWNSYEQY
TRBJ2-1,TRBV24-1,many,ATRGYRDEQF
TRBJ1-1,TRBV6-6,-,ASSYYGDTEAV
TRBJ2-3,TRBV2,-,ASSEELGLGIGDTQY
TRBJ1-3,TRBV15,many,ATSREGNPGNTIY
TRBJ2-1,TRBV7-2,many,ASTSRRLARGDEQF
TRBJ1-1,TRBV29-1,-,SLAELQAEAF
TRBJ2-1,TRBV7-7,many,ASSGTSGSFEQF
TRBJ1-2,TRBV15,medium-sized,ATSGYSYGYT
TRBJ2-1,TRBV20-1,many,SAREYSYNEQF
TRBJ2-7,TRBV2,many,ASSDRDTLYEQY
TRBJ1-6,TRBV6-1,many,ASSDKQGYNSPLH
TRBJ1-1,TRBV7-9,many,ASSLDRGLRRTEAF
TRBJ2-3,TRBV9,-,ASSVGGAEDTQY
TRBJ1-1,TRBV19,many,ASSMGTGTGINTEAF
TRBJ1-1,TRBV20-1,-,SAEDTTRGTEAF
TRBJ2-2,TRBV19,many,ASSSASLGTGELF
TRBJ1-1,TRBV18,few,ASSTMNTEAF
TRBJ1-2,TRBV24-1,-,ATSDLPGTSYGYT
TRBJ2-5,TRBV5-6,many,ASSSVEQGARETQY
TRBJ2-1,TRBV7-8,-,ASSILAGGPQEQF
TRBJ2-1,TRBV2,-,ASSAEDTQF
TRBJ2-7,TRBV10-3,-,AISNRDRGRNYEQY